This T cell receptor beta chain is drawn from a study of shared clonotypes between healthy human individuals. Looking at the study overall: CD4 naive cells filled three plates per donor, CD4 memory three, CD8 naive two and CD8 memory one. Overall study results and limits: Clonotype sharing among donors was thought likely to change with sequencing depth.

Worth noting for this clone: The antigen is not known. The same CDR3 arises from other DNA sequences in this sample as well.

Germline-derived CDR1 and CDR2 are MNHEY and SMNVEV (reference sequence). Trimming stripped 5 bases from V and 0 bases from J, with 8 bases between. The length of the CDR3 is 14 residues. The study ran the assay at deep level. The data were produced by immunoSEQ multiplex PCR, yet TCRdb's version contains in-frame clones alone and is incomplete. The sample shows about 2.4 million clones, over 85% of them seen only once. HIV-negative, healthy adults without recent acute infections or vaccinations were the donors. This TCR was recovered from a young man in good health. Some clones in this sample may be carry-over from other donors' samples. The specimen was naive CD4+ T cells from PBMCs. Subset: CD45RA+ positively selected. The gene calls are TRBV27 and TRBJ1-5; a possible D gene is TRBD1 (5 bases). The CDR3 here is CASSRQGSNQPQHF. The CDR3 bases are TGTGCCAGCAGTCGGCAGGGTAGCAATCAGCCCCAGCATTTT.